The present TCR beta chain was sequenced within a study of T cells after somatic rescue of genetic block. Using immunoSEQ multiplex PCR, the repertoire was profiled, and TCRdb retains in-frame clones only, with some absent. The table includes roughly 110,000 clones, 80% to 95% detected once. Germline V CDR1 and CDR2: LGHNA, YNFKEQ. V shed 3 bases and J 7 bases; nucleotides not matched to a gene: 3. This CDR3 region has 14 residues. This clonotype was obtained from a woman aged 18-30 years. The chain is built from TRBV4-2 and TRBJ1-4, with 9 bases aligning to TRBD1. The material sequenced was peripheral blood mononuclear cells (PBMCs). The CDR3 loop is CASSQGQGSEKLFF. CDR3 DNA sequence: TGTGCCAGCAGCCAGGGACAGGGAAGTGAAAAACTGTTTTTT.